The 14 T cell receptor beta chains reported below all come from one sample, sequenced in a study of CD8+ T cells in alopecia areata. In each case, RNA was isolated and then reverse transcribed into cDNA as the sequencing template. Measured with immunoSEQ multiplex PCR; TCRdb has only the in-frame clones, and not every one. This sample has around 190,000 clones; about three fifths occur once, and the top ten carry approximately 1%. The treatment denotes: oral pan-JAK inhibitor, 5-10 mg twice daily. The specimen was CD4+ T cells sorted from blood, collected at week 24, from a patient treated with tofacitinib. The receptors originated from a human donor with alopecia areata.

CDR3 in DNA: TGCGCCAGCAGCCCTAGGGGGGCGACCACAGATACGCAGTATTTT. Amino acid sequence: CASSPRGATTDTQYF. The genes are TRBV4-3 and TRBJ2-3; D may match TRBD1 or TRBD2 (6 bases each). CDR1 and CDR2 (germline): LGHNA, YSLEER. The CDR3 sequence is 15 residues long. Trimming removed 4 bases at V and 2 bases at J, with 13 bases between.

This chain uses TRBV30 with TRBJ1-5, with 8 bases fitting TRBD1. Germline V gene lookup returns CDR1 GTSNPN and CDR2 SVGIG (reference sequence). The CDR3 extends over 16 amino acids. With 1 base clipped from V and 7 bases from J, the junction kept 12 bases outside the gene matches. The CDR3 spells CAWSAMDRAVGQPQHF. The CDR3 DNA reads TGTGCCTGGAGTGCCATGGACAGGGCGGTCGGACAGCCCCAGCATTTT.

The rearrangement joins TRBV5-1 to TRBJ2-2; 8 nucleotides line up with TRBD1. Germline CDR1 is SGHRS and CDR2 is YFSETQ. V shed 0 bases, J shed 2 bases, and the junction held 3 bases outside the gene matches. The CDR3 has 16 residues. The CDR3 DNA is TGCGCCAGCAGCTTGGTGACAGGGGTCAACACCGGGGAGCTGTTTTTT. Residues: CASSLVTGVNTGELFF.

The chain recombines TRBV30 with TRBJ2-5; 11 bases line up with TRBD2. CDR3 length equals 14 residues. The trim removed 0 bases at V and 4 bases at J, leaving 1 base unmatched. Germline V gives CDR1 GTSNPN, CDR2 SVGIG (reference sequence). Written as DNA, the CDR3 is TGTGCCTGGAGTGTAGGGACTAGCGGAGAGACCCAGTACTTC. Translated: CAWSVGTSGETQYF.

The gene calls are TRBV6-5 and TRBJ1-4; D gene uncertain. Germline lookup yields CDR1 MNHEY and CDR2 SVGAGI. The CDR3 totals 15 residues. V shed 10 bases and J shed 1 base, with 16 bases lying between them. The CDR3 protein is CATKPGSGTNEKLFF. The CDR3 coding sequence is TGTGCCACCAAACCTGGGAGTGGAACTAATGAAAAACTGTTTTTT.

The chain employs TRBV5-1 and TRBJ1-1; no clear D gene. Trimming shortened V by 3 bases and J by 6 bases, and 12 bases separated the two germline ends. Germline lookup yields CDR1 SGHRS and CDR2 YFSETQ. There are 13 residues in the CDR3. The CDR3 nucleotides read TGCGCCAGCAGCTCCGGGTCCGAGTCTGAAGCTTTCTTT. It codes for CASSSGSESEAFF. The full variable domain, its missing parts supplied by reference TRBV5-1 and TRBJ1-1, is KAGVTQTPRYLIKTRGQQVTLSCSPISGHRSVSWYQQTPGQGLQFLFEYFSETQRNKGNFPGRFSGRQFSNSRSEMNVSTLELGDSALYLCASSSGSESEAFFGQGTRLTVV.

The chain links TRBV30 to TRBJ2-1; 9 bases align to TRBD2. Unmatched junction bases numbered 9, after V lost 2 bases and J lost 10 bases. The CDR3 runs to 14 residues. Germline loops: CDR1 GTSNPN, CDR2 SVGIG (reference sequence). The CDR3 loop reads CAWSLGGGAVEQFF. In nucleotides, the CDR3 is TGTGCCTGGAGTCTTGGCGGGGGGGCGGTCGAGCAGTTCTTC.

This clone has only one observation. The chain recombines TRBV30 with TRBJ1-1; D call uncertain. CDR1 and CDR2 (germline): GTSNPN, SVGIG (reference sequence). CDR3 length: 11 residues. Deletions cut 7 bases from V and 8 bases from J, with 14 bases between. The CDR3 coding sequence is TGTGCCTCCCAACTCGGAAGGGAAGCTTTCTTT. It encodes CASQLGREAFF.

The V gene is TRBV30, the J gene TRBJ1-5, with D hard to call. CDR3 size: 13 residues. Trimming removed 0 bases from V and 6 bases from J, with 9 bases in between. From germline, CDR1 is GTSNPN and CDR2 SVGIG (reference sequence). The CDR3 DNA follows: TGTGCCTGGAGTGTAAGACCGGGTCAGCCCCAGCATTTT. Its protein is CAWSVRPGQPQHF.

The V gene is TRBV29-1, the J gene TRBJ1-1; possibly TRBD1 for D (6 bases). The CDR3 is 11 amino acids. Between the trimmed V and J ends, which lost 4 bases and 5 bases, there was a span of 8 bases. The V gene's germline CDR1 is SQVTM and CDR2 ANQGSEA. As DNA, the CDR3 is TGCAGCGTTGCAAGGGGGACTGAAGCTTTCTTT. Translation: CSVARGTEAFF. Based on the CDR3 plus reference TRBV29-1 and TRBJ1-1, the full variable domain is SAVISQKPSRDICQRGTSLTIQCQVDSQVTMMFWYRQQPGQSLTLIATANQGSEATYESGFVIDKFPISRPNLTFSTLTVSNMSPEDSSIYLCSVARGTEAFFGQGTRLTVV.

This clone has more than one count but fewer than ten. V and J are TRBV18 and TRBJ2-6; the D is unclear. Trimming removed 4 bases at V and 2 bases at J, with 9 bases between. Germline V gene sequence: CDR1 KGHSH, CDR2 LQKENI. The CDR3 sequence is 15 residues long. The CDR3 coding sequence is TGTGCCAGCTCACTACGGAAGGCTGGGGCCAACGTCCTGACTTTC. As protein: CASSLRKAGANVLTF.

Points on this clone: Compared with germline, one end of the junction differs, possibly owing to a read error. V usage is TRBV7-9 and J usage is TRBJ2-7; D could derive from TRBD1 or TRBD2 (5 bases each). This CDR3 is 12 amino acids long. The germline gives CDR1 SEHNR, CDR2 FQNEAQ (reference sequence). The CDR3 spells CASSLEVGDRDF. The CDR3 region has the DNA TGTGCCAGCAGCTTAGAAGTCGGGGACCGGGACTTC.

This chain uses TRBV9 with TRBJ2-1, with unresolved D. The germline gives CDR1 SGDLS, CDR2 YYNGEE. The germline V and J ends were trimmed by 3 bases and 5 bases, with 9 bases remaining between them. The CDR3 has 13 amino acids. The chain's CDR3 is CASSADLNNEQFF. For the CDR3, the DNA is TGTGCCAGCAGCGCAGACTTAAACAATGAGCAGTTCTTC.

The chain couples TRBV6-5 to TRBJ2-7, with D hard to call. The length of the CDR3 is 12 residues. The V end lost 4 bases, the J end lost 5 bases, and 9 bases lay between the germline ends. The germline V gene encodes CDR1 MNHEY and CDR2 SVGAGI. The CDR3 nucleotides are TGTGCCAGCAGTTCCCCGGTCCACGAGCAGTACTTC. Protein product: CASSSPVHEQYF.